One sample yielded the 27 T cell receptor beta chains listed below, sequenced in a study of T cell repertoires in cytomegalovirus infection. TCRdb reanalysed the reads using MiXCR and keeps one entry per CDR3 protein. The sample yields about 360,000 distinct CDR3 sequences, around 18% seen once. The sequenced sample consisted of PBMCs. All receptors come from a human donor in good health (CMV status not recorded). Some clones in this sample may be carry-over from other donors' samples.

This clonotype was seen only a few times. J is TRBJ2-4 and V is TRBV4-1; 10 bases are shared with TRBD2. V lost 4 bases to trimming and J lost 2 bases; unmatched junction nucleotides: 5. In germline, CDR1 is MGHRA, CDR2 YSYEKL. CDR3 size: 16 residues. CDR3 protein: CASSLTSGETKNIQYF. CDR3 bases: TGCGCCAGCAGCCTAACTAGCGGGGAGACCAAAAACATTCAGTACTTC.

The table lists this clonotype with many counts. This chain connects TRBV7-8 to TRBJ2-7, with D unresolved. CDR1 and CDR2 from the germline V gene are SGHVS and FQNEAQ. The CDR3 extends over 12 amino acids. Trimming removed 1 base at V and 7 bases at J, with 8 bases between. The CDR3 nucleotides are TGTGCCAGCAGCTTAGTACCGACAGAGCAGTACTTC. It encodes CASSLVPTEQYF.

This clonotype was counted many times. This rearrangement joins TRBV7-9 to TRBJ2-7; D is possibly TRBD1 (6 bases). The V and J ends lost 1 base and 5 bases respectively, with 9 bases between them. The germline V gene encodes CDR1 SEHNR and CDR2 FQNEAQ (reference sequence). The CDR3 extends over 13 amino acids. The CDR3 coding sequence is TGTGCCAGCAGCTTAGGCAGGGACAACGAGCAGTACTTC. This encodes CASSLGRDNEQYF.

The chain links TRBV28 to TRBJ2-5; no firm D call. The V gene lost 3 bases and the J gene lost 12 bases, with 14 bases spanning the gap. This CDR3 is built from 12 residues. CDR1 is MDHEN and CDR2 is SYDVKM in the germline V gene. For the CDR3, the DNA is TGTGCCAGCAGTTTGGTCTCAGGTGGGGAGTACTTC. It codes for CASSLVSGGEYF.

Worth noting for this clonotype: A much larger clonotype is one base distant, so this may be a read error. CDR3 nucleotide sequence: TGTGCCAACAGCTTTAACTCCGGGTCTTCGTCCTACGAGCAGTACTTC. Its translation: CANSFNSGSSSYEQYF. The rearrangement links TRBV7-8 to TRBJ2-7; D not certain. The CDR3 contains 16 residues. Germline loops: CDR1 SGHVS, CDR2 FQNEAQ.

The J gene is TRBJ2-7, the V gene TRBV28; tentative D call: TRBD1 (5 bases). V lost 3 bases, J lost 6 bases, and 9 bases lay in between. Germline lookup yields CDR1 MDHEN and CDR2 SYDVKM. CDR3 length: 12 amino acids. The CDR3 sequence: CASSFGAAEQYF. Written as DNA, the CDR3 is TGTGCCAGCAGTTTTGGGGCTGCCGAGCAGTACTTC.

CDR3 sequence: CASSYTLNTEAFF. The CDR3 DNA is TGTGCCAGCAGTTACACATTGAACACTGAAGCTTTCTTT. The rearrangement uses TRBV6-2 or TRBV6-3 and TRBJ1-1; D is unresolved. CDR1 and CDR2 from the germline V gene are MNHEY and SVGEGT. The CDR3 consists of 13 residues. V was trimmed by 2 bases and J by 0 bases, leaving 4 bases between them.

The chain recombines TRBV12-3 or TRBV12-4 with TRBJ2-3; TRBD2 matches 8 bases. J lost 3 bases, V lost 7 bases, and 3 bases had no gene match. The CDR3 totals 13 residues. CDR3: CASIAGSTDTQYF. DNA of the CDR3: TGTGCCAGCATAGCGGGATCGACAGATACGCAGTATTTT.

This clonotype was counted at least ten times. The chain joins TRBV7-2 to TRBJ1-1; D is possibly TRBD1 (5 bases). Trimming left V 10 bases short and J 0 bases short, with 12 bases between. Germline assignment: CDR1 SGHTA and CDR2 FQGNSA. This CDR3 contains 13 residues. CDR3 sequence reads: CATGPRVNTEAFF. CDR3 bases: TGTGCCACGGGACCCAGGGTGAACACTGAAGCTTTCTTT.

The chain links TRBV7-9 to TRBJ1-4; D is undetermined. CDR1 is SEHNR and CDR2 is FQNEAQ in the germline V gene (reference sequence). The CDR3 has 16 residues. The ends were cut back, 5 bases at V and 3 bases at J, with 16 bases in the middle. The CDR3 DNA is TGTGCCAGCAGCAGAGATTCGGGAGCGGCTAATGAAAAACTGTTTTTT. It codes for CASSRDSGAANEKLFF. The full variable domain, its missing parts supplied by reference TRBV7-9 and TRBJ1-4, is DTGVSQNPRHKITKRGQNVTFRCDPISEHNRLYWYRQTLGQGPEFLTYFQNEAQLEKSRLLSDRFSAERPKGSFSTLEIQRTEQGDSAMYLCASSRDSGAANEKLFFGSGTQLSVL.

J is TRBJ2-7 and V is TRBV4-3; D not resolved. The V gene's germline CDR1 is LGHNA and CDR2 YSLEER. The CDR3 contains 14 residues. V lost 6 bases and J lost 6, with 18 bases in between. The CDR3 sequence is CASRATWSSTEQYF. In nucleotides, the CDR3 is TGCGCCAGCAGGGCCACATGGTCCTCTACCGAGCAGTACTTC.

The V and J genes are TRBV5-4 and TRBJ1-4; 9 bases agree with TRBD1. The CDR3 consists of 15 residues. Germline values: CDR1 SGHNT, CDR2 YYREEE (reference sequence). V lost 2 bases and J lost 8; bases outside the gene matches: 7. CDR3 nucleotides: TGTGCCAGCAGCTTAGGGGGACAGGGAGGAGAAAAACTGTTTTTT. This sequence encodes CASSLGGQGGEKLFF.

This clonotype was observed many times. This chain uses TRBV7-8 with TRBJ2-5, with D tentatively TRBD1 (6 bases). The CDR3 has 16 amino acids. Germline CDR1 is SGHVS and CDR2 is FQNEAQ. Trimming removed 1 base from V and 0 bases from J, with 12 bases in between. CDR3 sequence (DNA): TGTGCCAGCAGCTTAGAGGGACAATGGTACCAAGAGACCCAGTACTTC. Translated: CASSLEGQWYQETQYF.

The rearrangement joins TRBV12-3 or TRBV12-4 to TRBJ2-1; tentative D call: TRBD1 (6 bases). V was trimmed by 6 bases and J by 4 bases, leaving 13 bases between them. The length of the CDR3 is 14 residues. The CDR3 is CASRAGTTYNEQFF. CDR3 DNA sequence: TGTGCCAGCAGGGCCGGGACAACTTACAATGAGCAGTTCTTC.

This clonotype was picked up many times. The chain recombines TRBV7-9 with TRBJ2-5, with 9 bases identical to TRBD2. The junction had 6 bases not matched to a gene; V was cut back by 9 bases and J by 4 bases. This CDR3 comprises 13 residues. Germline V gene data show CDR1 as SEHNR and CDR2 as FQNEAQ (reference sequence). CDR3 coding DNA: TGTGCCAGTGAAGTAGCGGGAGTAGAGACCCAGTACTTC. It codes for CASEVAGVETQYF.

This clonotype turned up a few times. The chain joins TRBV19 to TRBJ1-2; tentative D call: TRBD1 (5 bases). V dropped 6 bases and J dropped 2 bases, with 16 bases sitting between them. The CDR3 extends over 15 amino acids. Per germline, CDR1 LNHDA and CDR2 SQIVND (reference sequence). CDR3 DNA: TGTGCCAGTAGCCAGTCCGGGGCGACAAACTATGGCTACACCTTC. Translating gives CASSQSGATNYGYTF.

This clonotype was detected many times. The CDR3 protein is CASSLLGYEKLFF. The CDR3 DNA reads as TGTGCCAGCAGCTTATTGGGTTACGAAAAACTGTTTTTT. V gene TRBV7-8 combines with J gene TRBJ1-4; D not certain. This CDR3 contains 13 residues. V was shortened by 2 bases and J by 8 bases, with 9 bases between the two germline ends. CDR1 and CDR2 from the germline V gene are SGHVS and FQNEAQ.

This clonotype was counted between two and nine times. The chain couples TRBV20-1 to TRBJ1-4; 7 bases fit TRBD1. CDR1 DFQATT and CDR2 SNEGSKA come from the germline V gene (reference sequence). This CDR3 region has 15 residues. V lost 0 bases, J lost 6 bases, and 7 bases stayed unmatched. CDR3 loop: CSARDSQGVYEKLFF. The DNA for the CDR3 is TGCAGTGCTAGAGATAGCCAGGGGGTATATGAAAAACTGTTTTTT.

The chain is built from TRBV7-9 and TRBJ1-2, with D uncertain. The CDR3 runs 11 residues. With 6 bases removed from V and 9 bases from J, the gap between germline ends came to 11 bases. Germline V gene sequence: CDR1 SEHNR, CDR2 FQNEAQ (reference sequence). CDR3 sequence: CASRAEGSYTF. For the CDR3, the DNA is TGTGCCAGCAGGGCAGAGGGAAGCTACACCTTC.

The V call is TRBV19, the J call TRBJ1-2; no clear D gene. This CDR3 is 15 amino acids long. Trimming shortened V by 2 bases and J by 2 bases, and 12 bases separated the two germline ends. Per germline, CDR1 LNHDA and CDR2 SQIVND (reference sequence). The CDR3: CASSIWNRNNYGYTF. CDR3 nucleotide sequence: TGTGCCAGTAGTATATGGAACAGAAACAACTATGGCTACACCTTC.

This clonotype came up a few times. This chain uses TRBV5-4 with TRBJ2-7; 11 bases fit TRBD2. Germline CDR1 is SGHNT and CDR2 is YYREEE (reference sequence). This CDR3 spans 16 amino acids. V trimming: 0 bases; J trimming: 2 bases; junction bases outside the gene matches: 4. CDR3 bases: TGTGCCAGCAGCTTGGTTCTAGCGGGGGGCGCCTACGAGCAGTACTTC. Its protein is CASSLVLAGGAYEQYF.

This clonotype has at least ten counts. This chain's CDR3 is CASSPGLAGQYNEQFF. In DNA, the CDR3 is TGTGCCAGCAGCCCGGGACTAGCGGGCCAATACAATGAGCAGTTCTTC. The V call is TRBV5-6, the J call TRBJ2-1; TRBD2 matches 12 bases. This CDR3 has 16 residues. Germline V gene lookup returns CDR1 SGHDT and CDR2 YYEEEE. Unmatched junction bases numbered 6, after V lost 4 bases and J lost 4 bases.

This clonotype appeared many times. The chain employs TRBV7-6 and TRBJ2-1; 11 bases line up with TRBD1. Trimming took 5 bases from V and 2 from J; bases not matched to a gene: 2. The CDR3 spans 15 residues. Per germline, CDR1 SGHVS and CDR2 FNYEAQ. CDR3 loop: CASSRDRGAYNEQFF. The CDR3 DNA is TGTGCCAGCAGCCGGGACAGGGGGGCCTACAATGAGCAGTTCTTC.

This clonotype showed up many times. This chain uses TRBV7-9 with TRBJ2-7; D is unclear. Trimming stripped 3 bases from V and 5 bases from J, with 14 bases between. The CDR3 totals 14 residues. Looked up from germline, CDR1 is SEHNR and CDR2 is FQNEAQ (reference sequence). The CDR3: CASSFHGKGHEQYF. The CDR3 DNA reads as TGTGCCAGCAGCTTCCACGGCAAGGGCCACGAGCAGTACTTC.

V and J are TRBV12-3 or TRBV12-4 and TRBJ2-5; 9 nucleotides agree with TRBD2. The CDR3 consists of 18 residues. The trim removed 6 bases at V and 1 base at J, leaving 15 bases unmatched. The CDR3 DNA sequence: TGTGCCAGCAGCCTATCTTACTGGGGAGCGGGAGGCCAAGAGACCCAGTACTTC. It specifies CASSLSYWGAGGQETQYF.

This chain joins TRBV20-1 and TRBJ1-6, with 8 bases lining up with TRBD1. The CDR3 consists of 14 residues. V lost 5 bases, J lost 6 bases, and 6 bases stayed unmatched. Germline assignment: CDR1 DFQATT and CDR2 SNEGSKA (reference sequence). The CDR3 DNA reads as TGCAGTGCTCAAGGGGGACAGGCTAATTCACCCCTCCACTTT. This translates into CSAQGGQANSPLHF.

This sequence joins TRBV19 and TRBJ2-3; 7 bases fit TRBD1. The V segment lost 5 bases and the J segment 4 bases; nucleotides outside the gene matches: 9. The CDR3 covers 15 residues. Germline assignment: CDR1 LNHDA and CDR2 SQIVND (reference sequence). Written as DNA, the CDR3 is TGTGCCAGTAGTCCTTTACAGGGGTATGCAGATACGCAGTATTTT. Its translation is CASSPLQGYADTQYF.